The 23 T cell receptor beta chains given below trace back to one sample, sequenced in a study of blood T cell repertoires in COVID-19. Libraries were prepared by immunoSEQ multiplex PCR; TCRdb keeps only in-frame clonotypes and omits some of them. The sample lists around 140,000 clones; around 78% were seen once. Sequenced material: peripheral blood. These receptors all come from a woman aged 55-69 years with acute or convalescent COVID-19.

This clone was recorded a few times. The chain is built from TRBV9 and TRBJ2-2; 7 positions agree with TRBD2. CDR3 size: 16 residues. Germline CDR1 SGDLS, CDR2 YYNGEE. V lost 0 bases and J lost 1; bases outside the gene matches: 3. The CDR3 region is CASSVGPGGNTGELFF. As DNA, the CDR3 is TGTGCCAGCAGCGTAGGTCCGGGAGGGAACACCGGGGAGCTGTTTTTT. The variable domain in full, with the rest retrieved from reference TRBV9 and TRBJ2-2, is DSGVTQTPKHLITATGQRVTLRCSPRSGDLSVYWYQQSLDQGLQFLIQYYNGEERAKGNILERFSAQQFPDLHSELNLSSLELGDSALYFCASSVGPGGNTGELFFGEGSRLTVL.

This chain uses TRBV28 with TRBJ2-7; D unclear. CDR3 length: 12 residues. The V end was cut by 1 base, the J end by 6 bases, with 7 bases between. The germline CDR1 and CDR2 sequences are MDHEN and SYDVKM. The CDR3 DNA reads TGTGCCAGCAGTTTATACAGCCGCGAGCAGTACTTC. This gives the protein CASSLYSREQYF.

The rearrangement links TRBV7-9 to TRBJ2-1, with TRBD2 matching 11 bases. V lost 6 bases and J lost 6; bases outside the gene matches: 4. CDR3 length equals 14 residues. Germline V gene sequence: CDR1 SEHNR, CDR2 FQNEAQ (reference sequence). CDR3 protein: CASRLAGVLNEQFF. The CDR3 DNA reads as TGTGCCAGCAGACTAGCGGGAGTTCTCAATGAGCAGTTCTTC. Full variable domain (remainder filled in from reference TRBV7-9 and TRBJ2-1): DTGVSQNPRHKITKRGQNVTFRCDPISEHNRLYWYRQTLGQGPEFLTYFQNEAQLEKSRLLSDRFSAERPKGSFSTLEIQRTEQGDSAMYLCASRLAGVLNEQFFGPGTRLTVL.

The V gene is TRBV13, the J gene TRBJ2-1, with 10 bases lining up with TRBD2. Germline trimming cut 5 bases from V and 4 bases from J; bases unmatched to any gene: 8. CDR1 is PRHDT and CDR2 is FYEKMQ in the germline V gene (reference sequence). The CDR3 is 16 residues long. The CDR3 DNA is TGTGCCAGCAGCCCGGTAGGACTAGCGGCTTACAATGAGCAGTTCTTC. Encoded protein: CASSPVGLAAYNEQFF.

The V call is TRBV13, the J call TRBJ2-7, with 8 bases that match TRBD1. CDR3 length equals 15 residues. Trimming cost V 4 bases and J 3 bases; bases outside gene matches: 8. Germline CDR1 reads PRHDT; CDR2 reads FYEKMQ (reference sequence). The CDR3 coding sequence is TGTGCCAGCAGCTCACGACAGGGGCGACTCTACGAGCAGTACTTC. This translates into CASSSRQGRLYEQYF.

This chain uses TRBV12-3 or TRBV12-4 with TRBJ1-5; TRBD1 is a possible D gene (5 bases). The CDR3 loop spans 13 amino acids. Trimming cost V 6 bases and J 7 bases, with 13 bases left between them. In nucleotides, the CDR3 is TGTGCCAGCAGCCCTGGGGGGGGACAGCCCCAGCATTTT. Translation: CASSPGGGQPQHF.

The V call is TRBV28, the J call TRBJ2-1, with 10 bases that match TRBD2. Per the germline V gene, CDR1 is MDHEN and CDR2 is SYDVKM. CDR3 length equals 19 residues. Germline trimming cut 3 bases from V and 2 bases from J; bases unmatched to any gene: 13. The chain's CDR3 is CASSFLAGAWEDPYNEQFF. The CDR3 nucleotides read TGTGCCAGCAGTTTTCTAGCGGGAGCTTGGGAAGACCCCTACAATGAGCAGTTCTTC.

V and J are TRBV11-2 and TRBJ1-1; D possibly corresponds to TRBD1 (6 bases). CDR3 length: 16 residues. Germline CDR1 is SGHAT and CDR2 is FQNNGV. V was clipped by 5 bases and J by 1 base, with 17 bases between them. The CDR3 protein is CASSLAALGGNTEAFF. CDR3 nucleotides: TGTGCCAGCAGCCTGGCGGCCCTAGGGGGGAACACTGAAGCTTTCTTT. The variable domain in full, with the rest retrieved from reference TRBV11-2 and TRBJ1-1, is EAGVAQSPRYKIIEKRQSVAFWCNPISGHATLYWYQQILGQGPKLLIQFQNNGVVDDSQLPKDRFSAERLKGVDSTLKIQPAKLEDSAVYLCASSLAALGGNTEAFFGQGTRLTVV.

The chain is built from TRBV11-2 and TRBJ2-1; 10 bases match TRBD2. Germline lookup yields CDR1 SGHAT and CDR2 FQNNGV. Trimming took 4 bases from V and 7 from J; bases not matched to a gene: 10. CDR3 length equals 16 residues. CDR3 sequence reads: CASSSRAASGRNEQFF. CDR3 coding DNA: TGTGCCAGCAGCTCAAGGGCGGCTAGCGGGAGAAATGAGCAGTTCTTC. The full variable domain, with the rest looked up from reference TRBV11-2 and TRBJ2-1, is EAGVAQSPRYKIIEKRQSVAFWCNPISGHATLYWYQQILGQGPKLLIQFQNNGVVDDSQLPKDRFSAERLKGVDSTLKIQPAKLEDSAVYLCASSSRAASGRNEQFFGPGTRLTVL.

Only a few counts were recorded for this clone. The gene calls are TRBV2 and TRBJ2-7, with TRBD1 matching over 7 bases. The V gene's germline CDR1 is SNHLY and CDR2 FYNNEI. The CDR3 is made up of 13 amino acids. V lost 1 base, J lost 4 bases, and 1 base stayed unmatched. The CDR3 spells CASSEDRGYEQYF. The CDR3 region has the DNA TGTGCCAGCAGTGAAGACAGGGGATACGAGCAGTACTTC.

J is TRBJ2-1 and V is TRBV19; TRBD1 matches 8 bases. Trimming removed 4 bases from V and 7 bases from J; junction bases left unmatched: 21. The V gene's germline CDR1 is LNHDA and CDR2 SQIVND (reference sequence). The CDR3 runs to 19 residues. CDR3 DNA sequence: TGTGCCAGTAGTACCATCCCAACAGGGGGAGGTCGTCTGGGGAATGAGCAGTTCTTC. Its translation: CASSTIPTGGGRLGNEQFF.

To note about this clone: Germline and junction disagree at one end, which may indicate a read error. At the DNA level, this CDR3 is encoded by other sequences in the same sample as well. The V gene is TRBV2, the J gene TRBJ1-2; D not resolved. The CDR3 is made up of 12 amino acids. Germline assignment: CDR1 SNHLY and CDR2 FYNNEI. The CDR3 sequence: CASSRLGAGYTF. The DNA of the CDR3 is TGCGCCAGCAGTAGGTTGGGAGCCGGCTACACCTTC.

The genes are TRBV14 and TRBJ2-5, with 12 bases lining up with TRBD1. The CDR3 is 19 residues long. Trimming removed 4 bases from V and 4 bases from J; junction bases left unmatched: 16. Germline V CDR1 and CDR2: SGHDN, FVKESK. CDR3 in DNA: TGTGCCAGCAGCCGGAAAGTTTTTGCCGGGACAGGGGGCCTAGAGACCCAGTACTTC. Translating it yields CASSRKVFAGTGGLETQYF. Filled out from reference TRBV14 and TRBJ2-5, the complete variable domain reads EAGVTQFPSHSVIEKGQTVTLRCDPISGHDNLYWYRRVMGKEIKFLLHFVKESKQDESGMPNNRFLAERTGGTYSTLKVQPAELEDSGVYFCASSRKVFAGTGGLETQYFGPGTRLLVL.

There are a few counts of this clone. The chain carries TRBV29-1 and TRBJ1-1; a weak D match, TRBD1 (6 bases). CDR3 size: 16 residues. V dropped 6 bases and J dropped 0 bases, with 20 bases sitting between them. Germline values: CDR1 SQVTM, CDR2 ANQGSEA. The CDR3 sequence: CSVLDDRFFMNTEAFF. The CDR3 DNA is TGCAGCGTCCTCGACGACAGGTTCTTCATGAACACTGAAGCTTTCTTT.

This chain connects TRBV7-9 to TRBJ1-5; the match to TRBD1 covers 10 bases. Germline CDR1 and CDR2: SEHNR and FQNEAQ (reference sequence). This CDR3 has 18 amino acids. Unmatched junction bases numbered 11, after V lost 5 bases and J lost 1 base. The CDR3 coding sequence is TGTGCCAGCAGCACCGGGACAGGGGCGATGATGAGCAATCAGCCCCAGCATTTT. This gives the protein CASSTGTGAMMSNQPQHF.

The V gene is TRBV14, the J gene TRBJ2-1; TRBD2 aligns across 10 bases. The germline CDR1 and CDR2 sequences are SGHDN and FVKESK. With 2 bases clipped from V and 8 bases from J, the junction kept 9 bases outside the gene matches. The CDR3 is 16 residues long. In DNA, the CDR3 is TGTGCCAGCAGCCAACGTTCTCGACTAGCGGGCCATGAGCAGTTCTTC. Translated, it gives CASSQRSRLAGHEQFF. The whole variable domain, remainder taken from reference TRBV14 and TRBJ2-1, is EAGVTQFPSHSVIEKGQTVTLRCDPISGHDNLYWYRRVMGKEIKFLLHFVKESKQDESGMPNNRFLAERTGGTYSTLKVQPAELEDSGVYFCASSQRSRLAGHEQFFGPGTRLTVL.

The chain is built from TRBV11-2 and TRBJ2-7; the D is unclear. The CDR3 sequence is 11 residues long. Germline V gene sequence: CDR1 SGHAT, CDR2 FQNNGV. The germline V and J ends were trimmed by 4 bases and 2 bases, with 3 bases remaining between them. The CDR3 DNA is TGTGCCAGCAGCTACACCTACGAGCAGTACTTC. Protein product: CASSYTYEQYF.

The DNA of the CDR3 is TGTGCCAGCAGCTCCCGGCGGGCGGGAGAAGGGTGGAGCCCCTACGAGCAGTACTTC. Translated: CASSSRRAGEGWSPYEQYF. The rearrangement links TRBV7-6 to TRBJ2-7; TRBD2 matches 7 bases. CDR1 and CDR2 (germline): SGHVS, FNYEAQ. Trimming took 4 bases from V and 2 from J; bases not matched to a gene: 20. The CDR3 has 19 residues.

The V and J genes are TRBV4-2 and TRBJ1-4, with 10 bases identical to TRBD1. The germline CDR1 and CDR2 sequences are LGHNA and YNFKEQ. V lost 1 base and J lost 8; bases outside the gene matches: 7. The CDR3 is made up of 16 amino acids. The CDR3 DNA follows: TGTGCCAGCAGCCAAGGTTTTGGACAGGGGGAAGAAAAACTGTTTTTT. This translates into CASSQGFGQGEEKLFF.

This chain links TRBV3-1 (or the pseudogene TRBV3-2) with TRBJ2-1, with 8 positions matching TRBD2. CDR1 is LGHDT, CDR2 YNNKEL, per germline (reference sequence). The CDR3 consists of 17 residues. Unmatched junction bases numbered 14, after V lost 4 bases and J lost 6 bases. CDR3 region: CASSPLLSGRPSNEQFF. The CDR3, as DNA: TGTGCCAGCAGCCCCCTACTGAGCGGGAGACCTTCCAATGAGCAGTTCTTC.

This chain uses TRBV5-1 with TRBJ2-1, with 9 bases aligning to TRBD1. Germline CDR1 is SGHRS and CDR2 is YFSETQ. The CDR3 runs to 15 residues. V gave up 6 bases and J gave up 3 bases; unmatched junction bases: 7. CDR3 in DNA: TGCGCCAGCACCAAGGACAGGGGAAACTACAATGAGCAGTTCTTC. It codes for CASTKDRGNYNEQFF.

This clone has a handful of counts. The rearrangement uses TRBV2 and TRBJ1-1, with no clear D. Trimming left V 8 bases short and J 3 bases short, with 13 bases between. Germline V lookup: CDR1 SNHLY, CDR2 FYNNEI. The CDR3 loop spans 13 amino acids. The CDR3 DNA is TGTGCCAGCGAGAGGGAGTGGGACACTGAAGCTTTCTTT. Protein sequence: CASEREWDTEAFF.

This sequence joins TRBV27 and TRBJ1-1; 9 bases match TRBD1. The CDR3 loop spans 14 amino acids. CDR1 and CDR2 from the germline V gene are MNHEY and SMNVEV (reference sequence). Losses at the gene ends were 8 bases for V and 4 bases for J; bases not matched to a gene: 8. This chain's CDR3 is CASGYRGLSTEAFF. The DNA of the CDR3 is TGTGCCAGCGGCTACAGGGGGCTTAGCACTGAAGCTTTCTTT.